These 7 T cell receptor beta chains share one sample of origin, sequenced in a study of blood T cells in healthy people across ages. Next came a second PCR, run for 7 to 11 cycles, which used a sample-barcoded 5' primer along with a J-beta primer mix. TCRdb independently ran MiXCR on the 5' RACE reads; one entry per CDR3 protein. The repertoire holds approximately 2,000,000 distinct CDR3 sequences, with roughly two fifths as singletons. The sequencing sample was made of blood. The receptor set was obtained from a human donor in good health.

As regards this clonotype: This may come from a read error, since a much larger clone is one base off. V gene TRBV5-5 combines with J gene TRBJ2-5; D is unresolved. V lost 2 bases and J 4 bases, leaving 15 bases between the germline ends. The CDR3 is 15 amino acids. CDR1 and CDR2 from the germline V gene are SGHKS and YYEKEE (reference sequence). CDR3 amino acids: CASSFFPTDPETQYF. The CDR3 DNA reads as TGTGCCAGCAGCTTCTTTCCGACGGACCCAGAGACCCAGTACTTC. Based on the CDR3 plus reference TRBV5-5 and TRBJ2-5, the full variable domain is DAGVTQSPTHLIKTRGQQVTLRCSPISGHKSVSWYQQVLGQGPQFIFQYYEKEERGRGNFPDRFSARQFPNYSSELNVNALLLGDSALYLCASSFFPTDPETQYFGPGTRLLVL.

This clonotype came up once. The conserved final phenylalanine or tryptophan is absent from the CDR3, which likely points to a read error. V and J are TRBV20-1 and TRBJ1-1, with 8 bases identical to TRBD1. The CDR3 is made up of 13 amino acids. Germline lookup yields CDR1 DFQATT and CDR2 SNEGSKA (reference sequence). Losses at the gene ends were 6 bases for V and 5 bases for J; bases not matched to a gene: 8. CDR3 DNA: TGCAGTGCCCTGGGCAACAGGGGGACTGAAGCTTTCTGT. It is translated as CSALGNRGTEAFC.

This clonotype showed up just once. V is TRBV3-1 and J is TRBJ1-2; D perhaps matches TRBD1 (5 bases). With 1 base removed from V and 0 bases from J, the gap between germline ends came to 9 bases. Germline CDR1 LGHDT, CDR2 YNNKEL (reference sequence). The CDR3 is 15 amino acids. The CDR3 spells CASSQVEGSNYGYTF. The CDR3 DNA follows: TGTGCCAGCAGCCAAGTCGAGGGGTCTAACTATGGCTACACCTTC.

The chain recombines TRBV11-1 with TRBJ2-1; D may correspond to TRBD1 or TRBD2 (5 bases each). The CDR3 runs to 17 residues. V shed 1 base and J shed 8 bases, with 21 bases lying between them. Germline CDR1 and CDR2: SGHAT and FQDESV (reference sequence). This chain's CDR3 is CASSLGGSGLTHDEQFF. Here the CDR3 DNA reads TGTGCCAGCAGCTTAGGGGGGTCAGGCCTGACTCACGATGAGCAGTTCTTC.

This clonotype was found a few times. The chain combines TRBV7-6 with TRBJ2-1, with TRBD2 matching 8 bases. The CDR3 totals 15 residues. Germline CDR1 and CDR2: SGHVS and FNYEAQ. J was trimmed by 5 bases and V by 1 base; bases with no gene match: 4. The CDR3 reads CASSLGLARNNEQFF. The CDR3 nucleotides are TGTGCCAGCAGCTTAGGACTAGCGAGAAACAATGAGCAGTTCTTC.

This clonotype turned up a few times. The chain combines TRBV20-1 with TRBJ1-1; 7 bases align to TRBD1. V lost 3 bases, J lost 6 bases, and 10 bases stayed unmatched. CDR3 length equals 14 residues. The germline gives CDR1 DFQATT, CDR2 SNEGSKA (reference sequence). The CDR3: CSASRAGGVSEAFF. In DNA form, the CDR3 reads TGCAGTGCTAGCCGGGCAGGGGGTGTTTCTGAAGCTTTCTTT.

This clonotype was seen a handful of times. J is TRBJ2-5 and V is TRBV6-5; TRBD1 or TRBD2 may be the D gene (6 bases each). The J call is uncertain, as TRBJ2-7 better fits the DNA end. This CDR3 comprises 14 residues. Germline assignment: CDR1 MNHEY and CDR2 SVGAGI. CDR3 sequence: CASSYSGGPGEQYF. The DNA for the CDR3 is TGTGCCAGCAGTTACTCGGGGGGCCCCGGCGAGCAGTACTTC.